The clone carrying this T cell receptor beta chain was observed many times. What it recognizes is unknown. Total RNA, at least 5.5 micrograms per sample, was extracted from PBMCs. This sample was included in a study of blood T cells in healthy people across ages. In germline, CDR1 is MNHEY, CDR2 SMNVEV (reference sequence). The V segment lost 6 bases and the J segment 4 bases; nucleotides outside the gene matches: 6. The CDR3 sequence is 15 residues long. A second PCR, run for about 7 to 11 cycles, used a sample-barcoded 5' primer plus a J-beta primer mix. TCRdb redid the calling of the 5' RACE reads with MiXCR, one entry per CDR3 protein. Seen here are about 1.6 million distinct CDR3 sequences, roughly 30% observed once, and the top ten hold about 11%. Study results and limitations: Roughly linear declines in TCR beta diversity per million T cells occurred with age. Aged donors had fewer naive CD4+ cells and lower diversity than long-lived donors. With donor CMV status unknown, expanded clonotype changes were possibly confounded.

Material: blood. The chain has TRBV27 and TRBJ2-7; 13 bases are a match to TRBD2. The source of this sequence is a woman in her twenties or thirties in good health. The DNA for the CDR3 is TGTGCCAGCAGCCCGGGGACTAGCGGGACATACGAGCAGTACTTC. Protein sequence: CASSPGTSGTYEQYF.